The clone carrying this T cell receptor beta chain was counted a few times. Its antigen is currently unknown. Naive CD8 cells were CD45RO-negative, positively selected for CCR7, excluding terminally differentiated effector memory CD45RA+ cells. This sample was taken from a study of shared clonotypes between healthy human individuals. Study background: With ages of 18 to 49, the donors were two women and a few men. Points from the study as a whole: For sorted subsets, rarefaction showed incomplete sequencing despite large depth. Few donors limited the genetic and exposure-history diversity represented.

Data came from immunoSEQ multiplex PCR; TCRdb stores just in-frame clones and leaves some out. The sample consists of roughly 1,800,000 clones, just under 95% of them appearing once. The CDR3 loop spans 13 amino acids. Between the trimmed V and J ends, which lost 0 bases and 4 bases, there was a span of 7 bases. Per the germline V gene, CDR1 is SGHTS and CDR2 is YDEGEE. This sequence originates from a man between 18 and 29 years old in good health. Sequenced material: naive CD8+ T cells sorted from blood. V is TRBV5-8 and J is TRBJ1-2, with no clear D. This CDR3 is CASSLVQIYGYTF. The CDR3 nucleotides are TGTGCCAGCAGCTTGGTTCAGATCTATGGCTACACCTTC.